The 27 T cell receptor beta chains below come from one sample, sequenced in a study of T cells after yellow fever vaccination. TCRdb re-called the 5' RACE reads through MiXCR, storing one row per CDR3 protein. The data show some 220,000 distinct CDR3 sequences, more than 3% seen once. The sequencing here drew on CD4+ T cells sorted from PBMCs, taken 10 days after the yellow fever booster vaccination. These receptors were taken from a man between 18 and 35 years old who received the YFV17D yellow fever vaccine.

In its sample, this clonotype was seen many times. J is TRBJ2-3 and V is TRBV18, with TRBD2 as a possible D gene (6 bases). The ends were cut back, 0 bases at V and 1 base at J, with 11 bases in the middle. The CDR3 totals 16 residues. The germline gives CDR1 KGHSH, CDR2 LQKENI. The CDR3 region is CASSPPSGGGTDTQYF. For the CDR3, the DNA is TGTGCCAGCTCACCACCTTCCGGCGGGGGCACAGATACGCAGTATTTT.

This clonotype showed up many times. This rearrangement joins TRBV20-1 to TRBJ2-5; D unclear. Germline V gene lookup returns CDR1 DFQATT and CDR2 SNEGSKA (reference sequence). V dropped 7 bases and J dropped 5 bases, with 8 bases sitting between them. The CDR3 totals 10 residues. DNA of the CDR3: TGCAGTGATATGGGGGAGACCCAGTACTTC. It yields the protein CSDMGETQYF.

This clonotype was recorded at least ten times. CDR3 DNA sequence: TGTGCCAGCAGTTTTACCATCGCGAACACCGGGGAGCTGTTTTTT. It is translated as CASSFTIANTGELFF. This chain links TRBV28 with TRBJ2-2; the D is unclear. The V end was cut by 3 bases, the J end by 0 bases, with 8 bases between. The germline gives CDR1 MDHEN, CDR2 SYDVKM. The length of the CDR3 is 15 residues. Full variable domain (outside the CDR3, taken from reference TRBV28 and TRBJ2-2): DVKVTQSSRYLVKRTGEKVFLECVQDMDHENMFWYRQDPGLGLRLIYFSYDVKMKEKGDIPEGYSVSREKKERFSLILESASTNQTSMYLCASSFTIANTGELFFGEGSRLTVL.

This clonotype was seen repeatedly, ten times or more. V and J are TRBV3-1 and TRBJ2-1; 9 bases line up with TRBD2. With 3 bases clipped from V and 5 bases from J, the junction kept 5 bases outside the gene matches. The CDR3 spans 15 residues. Germline assignment: CDR1 LGHDT and CDR2 YNNKEL (reference sequence). The DNA for the CDR3 is TGTGCCAGCAGCCACTCTAGCGGGGCACACAATGAGCAGTTCTTC. Encoded protein: CASSHSSGAHNEQFF.

The chain recombines TRBV3-1 with TRBJ2-5; D is possibly TRBD2 (6 bases). The length of the CDR3 is 14 residues. V gave up 1 base and J gave up 7 bases, with 13 bases separating them. Germline V gene lookup returns CDR1 LGHDT and CDR2 YNNKEL (reference sequence). CDR3 bases: TGTGCCAGCAGCCAAGGCGGCGGGGAGAGGACCCAGTACTTC. It encodes CASSQGGGERTQYF.

This clonotype was counted between two and nine times. The rearrangement joins TRBV5-1 to TRBJ1-4; D may be TRBD1 (5 bases). V lost 1 base and J lost 4, with 11 bases in between. There are 15 residues in the CDR3. Germline V gene lookup returns CDR1 SGHRS and CDR2 YFSETQ. Here the CDR3 reads CASSLTGTGNEKLFF. For the CDR3, the DNA is TGCGCCAGCAGCTTGACCGGGACGGGTAATGAAAAACTGTTTTTT.

This clonotype showed up many times. The V and J genes are TRBV5-1 and TRBJ2-7; the match to TRBD1 covers 9 bases. Germline V gene lookup returns CDR1 SGHRS and CDR2 YFSETQ. The junction had 4 bases not matched to a gene; V was cut back by 2 bases and J by 4 bases. This CDR3 comprises 14 residues. The CDR3 bases are TGCGCCAGCAGCTTCGCCGGACAGGGGTACGAGCAGTACTTC. It translates to CASSFAGQGYEQYF.

This clonotype was counted many times. The rearrangement joins TRBV24-1 to TRBJ2-3; 8 nucleotides match TRBD2. This CDR3 contains 14 residues. In germline, CDR1 is KGHDR, CDR2 SFDVKD. J lost 4 bases, V lost 4 bases, and 3 bases had no gene match. CDR3: CATSDGGASDTQYF. In nucleotides, the CDR3 is TGTGCCACCAGTGACGGGGGGGCATCAGATACGCAGTATTTT.

This clonotype was picked up many times. V usage is TRBV7-9 and J usage is TRBJ1-5, with TRBD1 matching over 7 bases. Germline CDR1 reads SEHNR; CDR2 reads FQNEAQ (reference sequence). V shed 4 bases, J shed 3 bases, and the junction held 6 bases outside the gene matches. This CDR3 has 15 amino acids. The CDR3 loop reads CASSSSGTVNQPQHF. The CDR3, as DNA: TGTGCCAGCAGCTCCTCCGGGACAGTCAATCAGCCCCAGCATTTT.

For the CDR3, the DNA is TGTGCCAGCAGCGCACAGGGGAACGGGATGAACACTGAAGCTTTCTTT. It specifies CASSAQGNGMNTEAFF. This sequence joins TRBV7-2 and TRBJ1-1, with 7 positions matching TRBD1. The CDR3 has 16 residues. Per germline, CDR1 SGHTA and CDR2 FQGNSA. With V trimmed by 5 bases and J by 0 bases, 9 bases remained unmatched.

This clonotype was recorded at least ten times. The chain has TRBV5-1 and TRBJ1-3; D gene unclear. V dropped 1 base and J dropped 2 bases, with 10 bases sitting between them. The length of the CDR3 is 15 residues. CDR1 SGHRS and CDR2 YFSETQ come from the germline V gene. The CDR3 nucleotides are TGCGCCAGCAGCTTGCTGATGGGGACTGGAAACACCATATATTTT. Translation: CASSLLMGTGNTIYF.

This sequence joins TRBV25-1 and TRBJ2-3; 9 bases align to TRBD1. The CDR3 loop spans 20 amino acids. From germline, CDR1 is MGHDK and CDR2 SYGVNS. Trimming removed 1 base from V and 7 bases from J; junction bases left unmatched: 21. CDR3 sequence (DNA): TGTGCCAGCAGTGAATCCGTGGTGAGGGTCGCTACAGGGGGCATGAATACGCAGTATTTT. Encoded protein: CASSESVVRVATGGMNTQYF.

This clonotype was counted at least ten times. The chain employs TRBV5-1 and TRBJ2-5; D unresolved. V lost 0 bases, J lost 2 bases, and 11 bases lay in between. Germline-derived CDR1 and CDR2 are SGHRS and YFSETQ. CDR3 length equals 15 residues. The CDR3 loop reads CASSLAGRRQETQYF. The CDR3 bases are TGCGCCAGCAGCTTGGCCGGAAGAAGACAAGAGACCCAGTACTTC.

This clonotype came up many times. The chain links TRBV12-3 or TRBV12-4 to TRBJ2-4; TRBD2 might be the D (6 bases). The length of the CDR3 is 16 residues. V was shortened by 5 bases and J by 0 bases, with 14 bases between the two germline ends. CDR3 residues: CASSRWTILAKNIQYF. In nucleotides, the CDR3 is TGTGCCAGCAGTCGATGGACTATTCTAGCCAAAAACATTCAGTACTTC.

This clonotype occurred many times. The chain carries TRBV7-6 and TRBJ1-3; D not resolved. This CDR3 region has 13 residues. CDR1 and CDR2 from the germline V gene are SGHVS and FNYEAQ. V lost 0 bases to trimming and J lost 5 bases, with 5 bases between them. The CDR3 here is CASSLAGRNTIYF. CDR3 sequence (DNA): TGTGCCAGCAGCTTAGCTGGAAGAAACACCATATATTTT.

The sample holds many counts of this clonotype. This chain's CDR3 is CSVPGQGTMETQYF. In DNA form, the CDR3 reads TGCAGTGTTCCGGGACAGGGGACTATGGAGACCCAGTACTTC. This rearrangement joins TRBV20-1 to TRBJ2-5, with 10 bases aligning to TRBD1. The junction had 10 bases not matched to a gene; V was cut back by 7 bases and J by 5 bases. Germline-derived CDR1 and CDR2 are DFQATT and SNEGSKA (reference sequence). The CDR3 spans 14 residues.

This clonotype was seen only a few times. This chain connects TRBV7-9 to TRBJ2-5; 7 nucleotides line up with TRBD2. Germline V gives CDR1 SEHNR, CDR2 FQNEAQ (reference sequence). Unmatched junction bases numbered 9, after V lost 3 bases and J lost 5 bases. This CDR3 is 15 amino acids long. The CDR3: CASSLLLGGTETQYF. Here the CDR3 DNA reads TGTGCCAGCAGCTTGCTCCTCGGGGGGACGGAGACCCAGTACTTC.

This clonotype was recorded at least ten times. This chain links TRBV20-1 with TRBJ1-1; D is ambiguous. The CDR3 covers 15 residues. Germline V gives CDR1 DFQATT, CDR2 SNEGSKA (reference sequence). Trimming took 5 bases from V and 1 from J, leaving 17 bases between them. The CDR3 DNA is TGCAGTGCTTTTGGGTTGGGCCGCCGGAACACTGAAGCTTTCTTT. Translation gives CSAFGLGRRNTEAFF.

This clonotype showed up just a few times. The genes are TRBV3-1 and TRBJ2-1, with 12 positions matching TRBD2. CDR1 is LGHDT and CDR2 is YNNKEL in the germline V gene (reference sequence). This CDR3 contains 15 residues. V gave up 4 bases and J gave up 8 bases; unmatched junction bases: 6. Written as DNA, the CDR3 is TGTGCCAGCAGCCTGTGGACTAGCGGGGTGGATGAGCAGTTCTTC. It encodes CASSLWTSGVDEQFF.

This clonotype has ten or more counts. The chain is built from TRBV7-2 and TRBJ1-2; 7 bases agree with TRBD1. After removal of 6 bases from V and 5 bases from J, the junction contained 18 bases not matched to a gene. Germline V CDR1 and CDR2: SGHTA, FQGNSA. The length of the CDR3 is 17 residues. In nucleotides, the CDR3 is TGTGCCAGCAGTAAAAGTGGGACAGTCTATGGAGGGTATGGCTACACCTTC. Amino acid sequence: CASSKSGTVYGGYGYTF. Filled out from reference TRBV7-2 and TRBJ1-2, the complete variable domain reads GAGVSQSPSNKVTEKGKDVELRCDPISGHTALYWYRQSLGQGLEFLIYFQGNSAPDKSGLPSDRFSAERTGGSVSTLTIQRTQQEDSAVYLCASSKSGTVYGGYGYTFGSGTRLTVV.

This clonotype has a count of ten or more. The rearrangement links TRBV12-3 or TRBV12-4 to TRBJ2-2, with 9 bases lining up with TRBD2. This CDR3 region has 15 residues. V trimming: 3 bases; J trimming: 4 bases; junction bases outside the gene matches: 3. The CDR3 is CASSLRGGTTGELFF. Written as DNA, the CDR3 is TGTGCCAGCAGTTTGCGGGGGGGGACCACCGGGGAGCTGTTTTTT.

In its sample, this clonotype was seen many times. This sequence joins TRBV4-1 and TRBJ2-4; D may be TRBD2 (6 bases). This CDR3 is built from 14 residues. The germline V gene encodes CDR1 MGHRA and CDR2 YSYEKL. Deletions cut 4 bases from V and 5 bases from J, with 12 bases between. The CDR3 DNA follows: TGCGCCAGCAGCCTCGGGACTGTGGAAAACATTCAGTACTTC. Protein product: CASSLGTVENIQYF.

This clonotype was detected a few times. The V gene is TRBV10-3, the J gene TRBJ2-3; no clear D gene. From germline, CDR1 is ENHRY and CDR2 SYGVKD. The CDR3 has 14 residues. V was pared by 6 bases and J by 0 bases, with 10 bases between. The chain's CDR3 is CAISLTTSTDTQYF. The DNA for the CDR3 is TGTGCCATCAGCCTGACAACTAGCACAGATACGCAGTATTTT.

This clonotype has a count of ten or more. The V call is TRBV12-3 or TRBV12-4, the J call TRBJ2-5; 9 nucleotides match TRBD2. This CDR3 contains 13 residues. The ends lost 6 bases at V and 5 bases at J; junction bases unmatched: 4. The CDR3 here is CASRLSGGETQYF. The CDR3 nucleotides read TGTGCCAGCAGGCTTAGCGGGGGTGAGACCCAGTACTTC.

This clonotype was found many times. The V and J genes are TRBV4-1 and TRBJ1-6; TRBD1 matches 10 bases. Trimming took 2 bases from V and 10 from J; bases not matched to a gene: 8. Germline CDR1 and CDR2: MGHRA and YSYEKL. The CDR3 has 16 residues. The CDR3 DNA sequence: TGCGCCAGCAGCCAACCGCGACAGGGGGCTAGATCACCCCTCCACTTT. This gives the protein CASSQPRQGARSPLHF.

This clonotype was observed a handful of times. The chain joins TRBV20-1 to TRBJ1-1, with D uncertain. Germline V gene sequence: CDR1 DFQATT, CDR2 SNEGSKA (reference sequence). V was pared by 3 bases and J by 0 bases, with 2 bases between. CDR3 length: 11 residues. This CDR3 is CSASLNTEAFF. CDR3 sequence (DNA): TGCAGTGCTAGCCTGAACACTGAAGCTTTCTTT.

There are many counts of this clonotype. J is TRBJ2-7 and V is TRBV5-1; D tentatively fits TRBD1 or TRBD2 (5 bases each). Germline V gene sequence: CDR1 SGHRS, CDR2 YFSETQ. The CDR3 has 15 residues. The germline V and J ends were trimmed by 0 bases and 4 bases, with 14 bases remaining between them. The CDR3 is CASSLGGAQGYEQYV. The CDR3 nucleotides read TGCGCCAGCAGCTTGGGAGGGGCTCAAGGTTACGAGCAGTACGTC.